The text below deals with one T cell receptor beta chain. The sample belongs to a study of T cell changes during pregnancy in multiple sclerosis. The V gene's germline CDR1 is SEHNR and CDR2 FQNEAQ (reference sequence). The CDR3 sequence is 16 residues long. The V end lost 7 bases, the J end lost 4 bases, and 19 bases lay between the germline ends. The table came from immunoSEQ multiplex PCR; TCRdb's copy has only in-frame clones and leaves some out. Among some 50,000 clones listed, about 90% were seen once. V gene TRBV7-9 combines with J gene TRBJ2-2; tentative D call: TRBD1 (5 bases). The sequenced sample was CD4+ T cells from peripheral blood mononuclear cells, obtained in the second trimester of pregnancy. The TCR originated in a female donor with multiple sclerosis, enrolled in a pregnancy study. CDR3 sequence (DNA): TGTGCCAGCACCAACCGACAGCCTCCGGGCACCGGGGAGCTGTTTTTT. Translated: CASTNRQPPGTGELFF.